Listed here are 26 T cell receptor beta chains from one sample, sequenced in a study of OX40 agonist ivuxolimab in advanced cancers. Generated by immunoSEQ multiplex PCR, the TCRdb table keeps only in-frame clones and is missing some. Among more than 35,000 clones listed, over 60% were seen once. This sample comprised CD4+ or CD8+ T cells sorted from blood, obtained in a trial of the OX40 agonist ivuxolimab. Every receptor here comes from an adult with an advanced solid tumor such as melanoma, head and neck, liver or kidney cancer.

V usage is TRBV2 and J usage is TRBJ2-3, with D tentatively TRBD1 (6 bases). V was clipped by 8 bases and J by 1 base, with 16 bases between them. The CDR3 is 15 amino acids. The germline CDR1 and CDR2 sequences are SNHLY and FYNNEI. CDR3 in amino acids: CASVIGGAGTDTQYF. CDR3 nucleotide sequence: TGTGCCAGCGTCATTGGGGGCGCAGGCACAGATACGCAGTATTTT.

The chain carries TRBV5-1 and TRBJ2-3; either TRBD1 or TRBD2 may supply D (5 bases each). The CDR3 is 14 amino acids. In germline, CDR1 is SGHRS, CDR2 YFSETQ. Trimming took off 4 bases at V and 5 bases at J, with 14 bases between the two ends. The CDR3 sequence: CASSLYVGEDTQYF. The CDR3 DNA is TGCGCCAGCAGCCTTTATGTGGGGGAAGATACGCAGTATTTT.

In DNA, the CDR3 is TGCGCCAGCAGCCACCCGGGACTAGCGGGAGGGCCGGATTACAATGAGCAGTTCTTC. It codes for CASSHPGLAGGPDYNEQFF. The chain employs TRBV4-1 and TRBJ2-1; 16 bases line up with TRBD2. V lost 3 bases, J lost 4 bases, and 9 bases stayed unmatched. CDR1 is MGHRA, CDR2 YSYEKL, per germline. This CDR3 is built from 19 residues.

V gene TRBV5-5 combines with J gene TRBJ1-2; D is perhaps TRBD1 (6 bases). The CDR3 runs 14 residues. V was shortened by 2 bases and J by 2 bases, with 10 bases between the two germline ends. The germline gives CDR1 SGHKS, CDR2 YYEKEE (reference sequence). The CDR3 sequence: CASSFSDRNYGYTF. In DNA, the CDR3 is TGTGCCAGCAGCTTCTCAGACAGGAACTATGGCTACACCTTC.

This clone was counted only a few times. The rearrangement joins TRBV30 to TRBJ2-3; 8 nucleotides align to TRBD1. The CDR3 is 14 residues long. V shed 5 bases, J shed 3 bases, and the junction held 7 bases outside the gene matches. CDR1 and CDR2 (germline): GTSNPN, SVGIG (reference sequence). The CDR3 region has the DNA TGTGCCTGGTTCAGGGGGCGCGGAACAGATACGCAGTATTTT. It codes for CAWFRGRGTDTQYF.

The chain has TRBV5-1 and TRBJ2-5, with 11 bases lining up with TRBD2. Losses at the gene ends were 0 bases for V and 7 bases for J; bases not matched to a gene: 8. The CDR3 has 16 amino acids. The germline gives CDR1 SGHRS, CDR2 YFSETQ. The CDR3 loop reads CASSLEDSGGAGTQYF. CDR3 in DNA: TGCGCCAGCAGCTTGGAGGATAGCGGGGGGGCGGGGACCCAGTACTTC.

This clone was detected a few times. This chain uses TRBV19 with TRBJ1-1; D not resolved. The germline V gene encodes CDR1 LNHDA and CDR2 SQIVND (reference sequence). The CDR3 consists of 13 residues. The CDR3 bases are TGTGCAACTAGTGCGCGGATAGACACTGAAGCTTTCTTT. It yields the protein CATSARIDTEAFF.

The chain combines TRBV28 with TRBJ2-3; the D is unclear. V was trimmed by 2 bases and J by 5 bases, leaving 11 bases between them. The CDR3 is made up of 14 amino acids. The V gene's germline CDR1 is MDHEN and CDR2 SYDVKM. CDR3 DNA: TGTGCCAGCAGTTTAGCAGTGGGGTTAGATACGCAGTATTTT. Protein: CASSLAVGLDTQYF.

CDR3 region: CASLGLAGWSSYNEQFF. The DNA for the CDR3 is TGTGCCAGCCTGGGACTAGCGGGGTGGAGCTCCTACAATGAGCAGTTCTTC. This chain joins TRBV28 and TRBJ2-1, with 13 bases lining up with TRBD2. The CDR3 length is 17 residues. Germline values: CDR1 MDHEN, CDR2 SYDVKM. Trimming removed 8 bases from V and 0 bases from J; junction bases left unmatched: 7.

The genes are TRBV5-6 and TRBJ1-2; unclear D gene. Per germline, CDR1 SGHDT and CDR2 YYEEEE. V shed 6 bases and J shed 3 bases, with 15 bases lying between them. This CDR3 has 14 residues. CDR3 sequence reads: CASNVLVTDYGYTF. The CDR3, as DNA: TGTGCCAGCAACGTCCTTGTGACGGACTATGGCTACACCTTC. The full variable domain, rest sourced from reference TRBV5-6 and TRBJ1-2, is DAGVTQSPTHLIKTRGQQVTLRCSPKSGHDTVSWYQQALGQGPQFIFQYYEEEERQRGNFPDRFSGHQFPNYSSELNVNALLLGDSALYLCASNVLVTDYGYTFGSGTRLTVV.

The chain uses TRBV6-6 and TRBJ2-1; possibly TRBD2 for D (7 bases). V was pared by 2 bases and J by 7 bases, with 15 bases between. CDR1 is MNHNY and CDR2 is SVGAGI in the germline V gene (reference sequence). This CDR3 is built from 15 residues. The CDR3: CASSYGGAVENEQFF. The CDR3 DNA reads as TGTGCCAGCAGTTACGGGGGGGCCGTTGAGAATGAGCAGTTCTTC.

CDR3 nucleotide sequence: TGTGCCAGCAGCTTAGAAGGGGAAAAACTGTTTTTT. Residues: CASSLEGEKLFF. This rearrangement joins TRBV7-6 to TRBJ1-4; D is unclear. Germline V gene lookup returns CDR1 SGHVS and CDR2 FNYEAQ. CDR3 length equals 12 residues. V lost 1 base and J lost 8, with 5 bases in between.

The CDR3 is CASSTGGVGTEAFF. As DNA, the CDR3 is TGCGCCAGCAGCACCGGAGGGGTTGGCACTGAAGCTTTCTTT. The J gene is TRBJ1-1, the V gene TRBV5-1; possible D gene TRBD1, 5 bases. CDR3 length: 14 residues. V was shortened by 4 bases and J by 4 bases, with 14 bases between the two germline ends. Germline lookup yields CDR1 SGHRS and CDR2 YFSETQ.

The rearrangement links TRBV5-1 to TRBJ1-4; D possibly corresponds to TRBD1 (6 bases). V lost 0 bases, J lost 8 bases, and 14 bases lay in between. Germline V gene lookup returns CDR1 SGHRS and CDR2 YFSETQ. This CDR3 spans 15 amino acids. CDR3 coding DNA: TGCGCCAGCAGCTTGGCCGCAGGGGCCGAAGAAAAACTGTTTTTT. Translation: CASSLAAGAEEKLFF.

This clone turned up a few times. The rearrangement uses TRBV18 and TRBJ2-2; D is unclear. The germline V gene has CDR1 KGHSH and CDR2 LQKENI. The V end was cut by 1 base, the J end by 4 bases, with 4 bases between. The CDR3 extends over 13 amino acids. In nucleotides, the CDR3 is TGTGCCAGCTCACCACGGCTCACCGGGGAGCTGTTTTTT. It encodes CASSPRLTGELFF.

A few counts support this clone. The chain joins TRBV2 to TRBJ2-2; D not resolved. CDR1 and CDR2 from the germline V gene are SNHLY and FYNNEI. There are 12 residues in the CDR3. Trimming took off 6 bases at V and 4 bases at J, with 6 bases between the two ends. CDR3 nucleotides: TGTGCCAGCAGCTATGGCACCGGGGAGCTGTTTTTT. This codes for CASSYGTGELFF. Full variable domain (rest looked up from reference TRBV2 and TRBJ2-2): EPEVTQTPSHQVTQMGQEVILRCVPISNHLYFYWYRQILGQKVEFLVSFYNNEISEKSEIFDDQFSVERPDGSNFTLKIRSTKLEDSAMYFCASSYGTGELFFGEGSRLTVL.

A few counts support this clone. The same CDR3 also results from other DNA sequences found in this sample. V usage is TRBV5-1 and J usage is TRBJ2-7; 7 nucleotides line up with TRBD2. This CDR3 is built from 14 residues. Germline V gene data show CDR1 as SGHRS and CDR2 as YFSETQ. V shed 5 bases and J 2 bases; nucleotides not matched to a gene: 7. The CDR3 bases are TGCGCCAGCAGTCTCCTGGGGGGGACCTACGAGCAGTACTTC. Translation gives CASSLLGGTYEQYF.

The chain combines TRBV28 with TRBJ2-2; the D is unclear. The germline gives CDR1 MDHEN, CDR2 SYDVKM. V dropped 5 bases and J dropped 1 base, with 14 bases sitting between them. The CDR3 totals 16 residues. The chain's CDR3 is CASSPRRDLNTGELFF. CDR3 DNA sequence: TGTGCCAGCAGTCCCCGGCGCGACCTGAACACCGGGGAGCTGTTTTTT.

CDR3 in DNA: TGTGCCAGCAGTTACGAGACTGAAGCTTTCTTT. Protein product: CASSYETEAFF. This chain joins TRBV6-5 and TRBJ1-1, with no clear D. Germline CDR1 and CDR2: MNHEY and SVGAGI. There are 11 residues in the CDR3. Trimming cost V 2 bases and J 5 bases, with 3 bases left between them.

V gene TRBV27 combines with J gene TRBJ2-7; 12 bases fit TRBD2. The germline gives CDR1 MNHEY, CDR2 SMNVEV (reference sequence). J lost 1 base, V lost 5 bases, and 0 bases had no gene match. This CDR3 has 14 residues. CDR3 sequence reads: CASSGTSGSYEQYF. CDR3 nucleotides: TGTGCCAGCAGTGGGACTAGCGGGTCCTACGAGCAGTACTTC.

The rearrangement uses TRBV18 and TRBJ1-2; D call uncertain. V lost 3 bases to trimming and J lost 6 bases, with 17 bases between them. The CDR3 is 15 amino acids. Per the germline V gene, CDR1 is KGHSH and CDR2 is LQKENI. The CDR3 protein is CASSPSPRGNDGYTF. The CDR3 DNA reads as TGTGCCAGCTCACCCTCACCCCGAGGGAACGATGGCTACACCTTC.

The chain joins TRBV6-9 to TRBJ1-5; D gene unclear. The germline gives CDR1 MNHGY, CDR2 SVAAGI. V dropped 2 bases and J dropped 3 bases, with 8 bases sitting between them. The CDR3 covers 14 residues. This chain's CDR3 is CASSYGRHNQPQHF. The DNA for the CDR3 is TGTGCCAGCAGTTATGGGCGGCACAATCAGCCCCAGCATTTT.

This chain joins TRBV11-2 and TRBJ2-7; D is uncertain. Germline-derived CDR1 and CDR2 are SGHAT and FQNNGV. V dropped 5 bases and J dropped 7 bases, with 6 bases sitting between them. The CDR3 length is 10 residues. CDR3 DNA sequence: TGTGCCAGCAGCGGGCAAGAGCAGTACTTC. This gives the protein CASSGQEQYF.

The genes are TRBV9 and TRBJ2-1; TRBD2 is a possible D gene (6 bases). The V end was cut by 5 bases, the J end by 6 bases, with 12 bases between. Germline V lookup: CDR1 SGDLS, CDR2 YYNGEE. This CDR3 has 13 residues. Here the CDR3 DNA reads TGTGCCAGCAGTCGTTCCGGGGGCAATGAGCAGTTCTTC. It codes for CASSRSGGNEQFF.

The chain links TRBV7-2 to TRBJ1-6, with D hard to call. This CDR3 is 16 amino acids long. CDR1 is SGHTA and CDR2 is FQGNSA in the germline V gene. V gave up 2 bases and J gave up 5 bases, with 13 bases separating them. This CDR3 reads CASSLQAGSNNSPLHF. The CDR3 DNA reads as TGTGCCAGCAGCTTACAAGCCGGGTCCAATAATTCACCCCTCCACTTT. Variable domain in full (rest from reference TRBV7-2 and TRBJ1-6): GAGVSQSPSNKVTEKGKDVELRCDPISGHTALYWYRQSLGQGLEFLIYFQGNSAPDKSGLPSDRFSAERTGGSVSTLTIQRTQQEDSAVYLCASSLQAGSNNSPLHFGNGTRLTVT.

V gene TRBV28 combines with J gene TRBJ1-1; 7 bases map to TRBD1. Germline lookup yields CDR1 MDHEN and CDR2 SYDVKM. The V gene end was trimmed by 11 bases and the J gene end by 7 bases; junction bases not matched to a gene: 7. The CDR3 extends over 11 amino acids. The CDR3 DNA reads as TGTGCCTCATGGGACAGCTTTGAAGCTTTCTTT. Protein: CASWDSFEAFF.